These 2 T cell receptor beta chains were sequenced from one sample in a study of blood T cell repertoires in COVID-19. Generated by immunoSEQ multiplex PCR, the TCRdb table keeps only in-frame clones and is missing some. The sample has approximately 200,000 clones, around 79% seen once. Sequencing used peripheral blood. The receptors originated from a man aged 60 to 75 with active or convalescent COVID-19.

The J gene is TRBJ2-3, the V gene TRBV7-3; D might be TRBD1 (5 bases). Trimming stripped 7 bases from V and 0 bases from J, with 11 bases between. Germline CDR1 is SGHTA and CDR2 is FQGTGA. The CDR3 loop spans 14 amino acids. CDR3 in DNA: TGTGCCAGCACACCGACAGTTAGCACAGATACGCAGTATTTT. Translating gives CASTPTVSTDTQYF. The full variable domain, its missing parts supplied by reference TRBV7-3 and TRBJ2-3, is GAGVSQTPSNKVTEKGKYVELRCDPISGHTALYWYRQSLGQGPEFLIYFQGTGAADDSGLPNDRFFAVRPEGSVSTLKIQRTERGDSAVYLCASTPTVSTDTQYFGPGTRLTVL.

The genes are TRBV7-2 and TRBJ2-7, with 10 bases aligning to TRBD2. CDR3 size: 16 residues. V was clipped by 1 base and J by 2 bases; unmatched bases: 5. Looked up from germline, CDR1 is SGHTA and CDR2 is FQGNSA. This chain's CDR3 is CASSLGTSGVPYEQYF. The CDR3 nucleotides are TGTGCCAGCAGCTTAGGCACTAGCGGGGTCCCCTACGAGCAGTACTTC.